This TCR beta chain came from a study of blood T cell repertoires in COVID-19. About the study: PBMCs, B-cell-depleted T cells, or T cells were the source of the cDNA or gDNA that made up the material.

CDR1 and CDR2 (germline): MNHEY, SVGAGI. This CDR3 is 15 amino acids long. Between the trimmed V and J ends, which lost 5 bases and 1 base, there was a span of 12 bases. In the study's own analysis: Nucleated cell counts were estimated from reference gene primer amplification. Sequencing was performed with immunoSEQ multiplex PCR; in TCRdb, only in-frame clones are kept and a portion is missing. The V and J calls and clone size come from that table; D and trimming were worked out from the DNA. The data hold about 95,000 clones, with roughly nine tenths observed a single time. The material sequenced was peripheral blood. This TCR derives from a woman in her 70s with acute or convalescent COVID-19. This rearrangement joins TRBV6-5 to TRBJ1-3; D ambiguous. The CDR3 sequence is CASSTLTGSGNTIYF. The CDR3 DNA sequence: TGTGCCAGCAGTACCCTAACCGGGTCTGGAAACACCATATATTTT.